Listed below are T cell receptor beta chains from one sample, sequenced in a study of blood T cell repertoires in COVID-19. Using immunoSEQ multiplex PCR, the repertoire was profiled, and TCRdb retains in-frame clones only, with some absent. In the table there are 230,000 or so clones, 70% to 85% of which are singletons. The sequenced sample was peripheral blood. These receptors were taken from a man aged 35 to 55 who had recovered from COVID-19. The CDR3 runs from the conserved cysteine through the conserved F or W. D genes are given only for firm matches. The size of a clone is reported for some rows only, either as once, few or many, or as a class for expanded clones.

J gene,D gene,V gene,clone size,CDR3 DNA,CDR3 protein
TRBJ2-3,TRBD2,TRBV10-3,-,TGTGCCATCAGCTCCGAGCGGGAGTCCACAGATACGCAGTATTTT,CAISSERESTDTQYF
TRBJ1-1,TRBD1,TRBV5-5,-,TGTGCCAGCAGCTGGGACAGGGGGAACACTGAAGCTTTCTTT,CASSWDRGNTEAFF
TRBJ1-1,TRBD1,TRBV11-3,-,TGTGCCAGCAGCTTCGACGGGACAGGGGACACTGAAGCTTTCTTT,CASSFDGTGDTEAFF
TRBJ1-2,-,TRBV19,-,TGTGCCAGTAGTATTCAGGGTATCGACTATGGCTACACCTTC,CASSIQGIDYGYTF
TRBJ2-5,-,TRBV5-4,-,TGTGCCAGCAGCTTGGAGCCGGGAGAGACCCAGTACTTC,CASSLEPGETQYF
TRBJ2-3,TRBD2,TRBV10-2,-,TGCGCCAGCAGCGCTAGCGGGGACACAGATACGCAGTATTTT,CASSASGDTDTQYF
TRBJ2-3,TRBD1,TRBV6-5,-,TGTGCCAGCAGTTACGACGGGGACAGAAATACAGATACGCAGTATTTT,CASSYDGDRNTDTQYF
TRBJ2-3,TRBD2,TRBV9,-,TGTGCCAGCAGCGCAGTAGCGGGGCGCACAGATACGCAGTATTTT,CASSAVAGRTDTQYF
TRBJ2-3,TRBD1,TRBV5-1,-,TGCGCCAGCAGCTGGTTGGGACAGGGGACAGATACGCAGTATTTT,CASSWLGQGTDTQYF
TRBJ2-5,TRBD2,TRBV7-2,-,TGTGCCAGCAGCCCTGGACTAGCGGGGAACCTCGGGGAGACCCAGTACTTC,CASSPGLAGNLGETQYF
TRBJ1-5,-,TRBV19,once,TGTGCCAGTAGTATAGATCGGGGGGGCAATCAGCCCCAGCATTTT,CASSIDRGGNQPQHF
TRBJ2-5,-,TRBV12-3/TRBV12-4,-,TGTGCCAGCAGTTTAGACCTGCCGGGGACCCAGTACTTC,CASSLDLPGTQYF
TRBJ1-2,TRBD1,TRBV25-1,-,TGTGCCAGCAGGACGACAGGGATGTTCTATGGCTACACCTTC,CASRTTGMFYGYTF
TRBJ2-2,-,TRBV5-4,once,TGTGCCAGCAGTTGGAGTTCCGGGGAGCTGTTTTTT,CASSWSSGELFF
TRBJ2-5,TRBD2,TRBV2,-,TGTGCCAGCAGTGGGGCTAGCGGGGGCCGAGGCGAGACCCAGTACTTC,CASSGASGGRGETQYF
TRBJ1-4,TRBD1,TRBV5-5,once,TGTGCCAGCAGCGGCGTGGGACAGACGATTGAAAAACTGTTTTTT,CASSGVGQTIEKLFF
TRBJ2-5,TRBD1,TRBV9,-,TGTGCCAGCAGCGCCGCCGGGACAGGGAAAGAGACCCAGTACTTC,CASSAAGTGKETQYF
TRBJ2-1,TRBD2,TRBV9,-,TGTGCCAGCAGCTATGATAAACCGGGAGGGCCGGTCAATGAGCAGTTCTTC,CASSYDKPGGPVNEQFF
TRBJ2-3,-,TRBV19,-,TGTGCCAGTAGTAGCGGGACCCAAAGCACAGATACGCAGTATTTT,CASSSGTQSTDTQYF
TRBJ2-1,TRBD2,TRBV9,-,TGTGCCAGCAGCGTAGCTGTGGGAGGGTCTTGGCAAACTAGCGGGAGGTTGTATGAGCAGTTCTTC,CASSVAVGGSWQTSGRLYEQFF
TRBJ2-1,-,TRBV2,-,TGTGCCAGCAACGGTTACAATGAGCAGTTCTTC,CASNGYNEQFF
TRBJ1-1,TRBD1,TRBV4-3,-,TGCGCCAGCAGCCACACAGGGGGCGGAACTGAAGCTTTCTTT,CASSHTGGGTEAFF
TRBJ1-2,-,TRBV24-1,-,TGTGCCACCTTACTCCATGGCTACACCTTC,CATLLHGYTF
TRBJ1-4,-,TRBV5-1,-,TGCGCCAGCAGCTTGGATACAGGGTCAACTAATGAAAAACTGTTTTTT,CASSLDTGSTNEKLFF
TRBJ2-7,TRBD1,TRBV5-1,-,TGCGCCAGCAGCTTGGGGCCGCGGACAGGGGGCTACGAGCAGTACTTC,CASSLGPRTGGYEQYF
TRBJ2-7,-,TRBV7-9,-,TGTGCCAGCAGTATTCCAGGGCATTACGAGCAGTACTTC,CASSIPGHYEQYF
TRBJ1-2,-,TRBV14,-,TGTGCCAGCAGCCAAGTTGCGACAGGCTTCTATGGCTACACCTTC,CASSQVATGFYGYTF
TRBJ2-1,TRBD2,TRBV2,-,TGTGCCAGCAGCGCATTGCTAGCGGGAGTCGTCGGGGCTGAGCAGTTCTTC,CASSALLAGVVGAEQFF
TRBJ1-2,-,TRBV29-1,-,TGCAGCGCCCAGGACAGTTCCTATGGCTACACCTTC,CSAQDSSYGYTF
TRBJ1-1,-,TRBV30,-,TGTGCCTGGATTCCCTCCCGGGCCAGACGTACTAGGATTGAAGCTTTCTTT,CAWIPSRARRTRIEAFF
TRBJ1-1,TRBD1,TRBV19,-,TGTGCCAGTGGGGGGACAGCGGACACTGAAGCTTTCTTT,CASGGTADTEAFF
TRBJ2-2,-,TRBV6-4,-,TGTGCCAGCGGTCGGGGAACCGGGGAGCTGTTTTTT,CASGRGTGELFF
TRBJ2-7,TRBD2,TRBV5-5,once,TGTGCCAGCAGCTTTCTCGCTAGCGGGAGCTACGAGCAGTACTTC,CASSFLASGSYEQYF
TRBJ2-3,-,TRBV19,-,TGTGCCAGTAGTACCGGTTTTGGAGATACGCAGTATTTT,CASSTGFGDTQYF
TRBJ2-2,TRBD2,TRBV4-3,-,TGCCCCCGCCGCGGCGGGGGGGCAATGGGGGGCGGGGAGCTGTTTTTT,CPRRGGGAMGGGELFF
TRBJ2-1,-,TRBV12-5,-,TGTGCTAGTGGTTTCCCATCCCCCCGGGGCAATGAGCAGTTCTTC,CASGFPSPRGNEQFF
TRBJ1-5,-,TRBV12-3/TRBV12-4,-,TGTGCCAGCAGTTTAGCAGGGGGTGAGCCCCAGCATTTT,CASSLAGGEPQHF
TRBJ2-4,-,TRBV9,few,TGTGCCAGCAGCGTCTCCTCTGGGGAGAACATTCAGTACTTC,CASSVSSGENIQYF
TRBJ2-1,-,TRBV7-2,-,TGTGCCAGCAGCGTGCGGAGTGAGCAGTTCTTC,CASSVRSEQFF
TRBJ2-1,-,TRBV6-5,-,TGTGCCAGCAGTTATGGGGGGGGGCCCTTGGATGAGCAGTTCTTC,CASSYGGGPLDEQFF